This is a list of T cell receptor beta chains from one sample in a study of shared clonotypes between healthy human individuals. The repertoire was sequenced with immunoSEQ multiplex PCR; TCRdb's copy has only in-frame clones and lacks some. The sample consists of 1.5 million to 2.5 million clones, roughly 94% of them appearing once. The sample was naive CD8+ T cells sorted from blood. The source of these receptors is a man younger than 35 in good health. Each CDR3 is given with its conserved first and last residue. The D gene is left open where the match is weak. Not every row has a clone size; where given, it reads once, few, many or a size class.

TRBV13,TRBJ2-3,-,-,CASSLASTDTQYF,TGTGCCAGCAGCTTGGCTAGCACAGATACGCAGTATTTT
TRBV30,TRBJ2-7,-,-,CAWGGPPRGLEQYF,TGTGCCTGGGGCGGGCCCCCGAGGGGTCTCGAGCAGTACTTC
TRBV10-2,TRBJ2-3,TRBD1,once,CASRTGFGTDTQYF,TGCGCCAGCCGGACAGGGTTTGGGACAGATACGCAGTATTTT
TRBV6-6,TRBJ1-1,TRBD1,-,CASSYSGGNTEAFF,TGTGCCAGCAGTTACTCAGGGGGCAACACTGAAGCTTTCTTT
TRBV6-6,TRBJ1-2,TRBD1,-,CASSYGQGDNYGYTF,TGTGCCAGCAGTTACGGACAGGGGGATAACTATGGCTACACCTTC
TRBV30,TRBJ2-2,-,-,CACTGGANTGELFF,TGTGCCTGTACAGGGGGGGCTAACACCGGGGAGCTGTTTTTT
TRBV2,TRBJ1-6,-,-,CASSEIEGSYNSPLHF,TGTGCCAGCAGTGAAATAGAGGGCTCCTATAATTCACCCCTCCACTTT
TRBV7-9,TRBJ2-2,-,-,CASSLFSGGDTGELFF,TGTGCCAGCAGCTTATTTTCGGGCGGGGACACCGGGGAGCTGTTTTTT
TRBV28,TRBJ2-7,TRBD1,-,CASSLGTGGSDEQYF,TGTGCCAGCAGTTTAGGGACAGGGGGGAGCGACGAGCAGTACTTC
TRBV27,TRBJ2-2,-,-,CASSLRGASNTGELFF,TGTGCCAGCAGTTTAAGGGGGGCTTCGAACACCGGGGAGCTGTTTTTT
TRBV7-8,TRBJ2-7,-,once,CASSSPENSYEQYF,TGTGCCAGCAGCTCCCCCGAGAACTCCTACGAGCAGTACTTC
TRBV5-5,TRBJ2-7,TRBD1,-,CASSPTLGTGGYEQYF,TGTGCCAGCAGCCCCACGCTGGGGACAGGTGGGTACGAGCAGTACTTC
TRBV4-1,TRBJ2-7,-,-,CASSQVRGEQYF,TGCGCCAGCAGCCAAGTAAGGGGCGAGCAGTACTTC
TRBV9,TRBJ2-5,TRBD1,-,CASSVEGQGALETQYF,TGTGCCAGCAGCGTAGAGGGACAGGGGGCATTGGAGACCCAGTACTTC
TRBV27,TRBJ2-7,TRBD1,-,CASSLIPFGTGSYEQYF,TGTGCCAGCAGTTTAATTCCCTTCGGGACAGGGTCTTACGAGCAGTACTTC
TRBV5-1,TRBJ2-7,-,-,CASSLVSAGSYEQYF,TGCGCCAGCAGCTTGGTTTCGGCAGGCTCCTACGAGCAGTACTTC
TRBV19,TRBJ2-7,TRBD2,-,CARTSGGISYEQYF,TGTGCCAGGACTAGCGGGGGAATCTCCTACGAGCAGTACTTC
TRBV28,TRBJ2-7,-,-,CASALDYEQYF,TGTGCCAGCGCATTGGACTACGAGCAGTACTTC
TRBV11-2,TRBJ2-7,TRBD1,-,CASSPGQGGIYEQYF,TGTGCCAGCAGCCCAGGACAGGGGGGCATTTACGAGCAGTACTTC
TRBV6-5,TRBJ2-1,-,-,CASSGTLSYNEQFF,TGTGCCAGCAGCGGGACTCTCTCCTACAATGAGCAGTTCTTC
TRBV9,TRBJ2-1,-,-,CASSGHPSSSYNEQFF,TGTGCCAGCAGCGGGCATCCCTCGAGCTCCTACAATGAGCAGTTCTTC
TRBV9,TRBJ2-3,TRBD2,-,CASSASGGSVRTDTQYF,TGTGCCAGCAGCGCCTCGGGGGGTTCTGTGAGAACAGATACGCAGTATTTT
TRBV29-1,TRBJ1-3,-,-,CSVEGYSGNTIYF,TGCAGCGTTGAAGGATACTCTGGAAACACCATATATTTT
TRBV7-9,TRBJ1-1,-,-,CASDGGAGGDTEAFF,TGTGCCAGCGACGGAGGGGCCGGGGGAGACACTGAAGCTTTCTTT
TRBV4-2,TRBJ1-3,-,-,CASSQDPSSGNTIYF,TGTGCCAGCAGCCAAGATCCGAGCTCTGGAAACACCATATATTTT
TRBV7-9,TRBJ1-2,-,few,CASSLQGVENGYTF,TGTGCCAGCAGCTTACAGGGCGTGGAAAATGGCTACACCTTC
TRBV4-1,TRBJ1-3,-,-,CASSQALGVSGNTIYF,TGCGCCAGCAGCCAAGCTTTGGGGGTCTCTGGAAACACCATATATTTT
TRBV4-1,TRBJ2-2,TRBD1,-,CASSQAGTGALQGTGELFF,TGCGCCAGCAGCCAAGCCGGGACAGGGGCCCTCCAGGGCACCGGGGAGCTGTTTTTT
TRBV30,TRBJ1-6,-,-,CAWSVVGSYNSPLHF,TGTGCCTGGAGTGTAGTGGGCTCCTATAATTCACCCCTCCACTTT
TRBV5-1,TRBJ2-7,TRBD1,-,CASSLGQGAGVAEQYF,TGCGCCAGCAGCTTGGGGCAGGGGGCCGGGGTAGCCGAGCAGTACTTC
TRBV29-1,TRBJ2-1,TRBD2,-,CSVFSEPGLAVYNEQFF,TGCAGCGTTTTCTCCGAACCGGGACTAGCGGTCTACAATGAGCAGTTCTTC
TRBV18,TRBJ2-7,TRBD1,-,CASSLGTDEQYF,TGTGCCAGCTCACTTGGGACAGACGAGCAGTACTTC
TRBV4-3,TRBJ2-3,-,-,CASSQDLGLPHYTDTQYF,TGCGCCAGCAGCCAAGATTTGGGACTTCCTCATTACACAGATACGCAGTATTTT
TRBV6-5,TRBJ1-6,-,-,CASSYKANSPLHF,TGTGCCAGCAGTTACAAGGCTAATTCACCCCTCCACTTT
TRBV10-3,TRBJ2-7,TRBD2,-,CAISDGLAGFEQYF,TGTGCCATCAGTGATGGACTAGCGGGGTTCGAGCAGTACTTC
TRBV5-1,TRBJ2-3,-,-,CASSPTTDTQYF,TGCGCCAGCAGCCCAACTACAGATACGCAGTATTTT